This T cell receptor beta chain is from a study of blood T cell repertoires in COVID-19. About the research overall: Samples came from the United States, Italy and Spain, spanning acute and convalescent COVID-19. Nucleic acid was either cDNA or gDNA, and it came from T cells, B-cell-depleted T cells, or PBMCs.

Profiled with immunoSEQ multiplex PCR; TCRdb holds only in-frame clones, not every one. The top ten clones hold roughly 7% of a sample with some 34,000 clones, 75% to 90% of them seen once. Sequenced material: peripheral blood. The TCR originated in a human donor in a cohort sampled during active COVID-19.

Here the CDR3 DNA reads TGTGCCTGGAGTGCTAGCGGGGGTGGAGAGACCCAGTACTTC. Its translation: CAWSASGGGETQYF. The chain combines TRBV30 with TRBJ2-5; 10 positions agree with TRBD2. V was clipped by 1 base and J by 4 bases; unmatched bases: 3. There are 14 residues in the CDR3. In germline, CDR1 is GTSNPN, CDR2 SVGIG (reference sequence).